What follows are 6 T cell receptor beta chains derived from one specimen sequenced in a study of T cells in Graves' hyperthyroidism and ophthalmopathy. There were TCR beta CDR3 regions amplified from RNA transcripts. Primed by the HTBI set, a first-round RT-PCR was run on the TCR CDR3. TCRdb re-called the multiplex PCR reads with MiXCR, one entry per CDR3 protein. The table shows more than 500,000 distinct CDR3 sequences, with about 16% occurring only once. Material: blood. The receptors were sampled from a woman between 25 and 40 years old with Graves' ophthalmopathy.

The CDR3 loop is CASSYPGLAGAYEQYF. In DNA, the CDR3 is TGTGCCAGCAGTTACCCGGGACTAGCGGGAGCCTACGAGCAGTACTTC. V is TRBV6-5 and J is TRBJ2-7, with 14 bases fitting TRBD2. V shed 2 bases and J 2 bases; nucleotides not matched to a gene: 2. Germline V gene sequence: CDR1 MNHEY, CDR2 SVGAGI. The CDR3 has 16 residues.

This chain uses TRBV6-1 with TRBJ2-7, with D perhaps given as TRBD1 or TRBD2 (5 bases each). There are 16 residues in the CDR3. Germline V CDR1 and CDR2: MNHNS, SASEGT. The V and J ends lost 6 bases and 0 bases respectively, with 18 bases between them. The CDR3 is CASSPLAGAPSYEQYF. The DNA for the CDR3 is TGTGCCAGCAGCCCCTTAGCCGGGGCCCCCTCCTACGAGCAGTACTTC.

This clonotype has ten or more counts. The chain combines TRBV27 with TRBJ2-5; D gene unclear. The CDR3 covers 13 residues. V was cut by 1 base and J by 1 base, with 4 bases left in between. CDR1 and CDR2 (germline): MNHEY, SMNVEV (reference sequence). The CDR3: CASSLWGQETQYF. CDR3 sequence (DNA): TGTGCCAGCAGTTTATGGGGCCAAGAGACCCAGTACTTC.

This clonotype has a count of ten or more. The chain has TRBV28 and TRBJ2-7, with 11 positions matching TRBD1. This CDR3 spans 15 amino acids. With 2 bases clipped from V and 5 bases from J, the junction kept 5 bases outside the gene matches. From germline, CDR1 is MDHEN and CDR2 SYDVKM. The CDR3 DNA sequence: TGTGCCAGCAGTTTAGAGGGACAGGGGGGAAACGAGCAGTACTTC. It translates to CASSLEGQGGNEQYF.

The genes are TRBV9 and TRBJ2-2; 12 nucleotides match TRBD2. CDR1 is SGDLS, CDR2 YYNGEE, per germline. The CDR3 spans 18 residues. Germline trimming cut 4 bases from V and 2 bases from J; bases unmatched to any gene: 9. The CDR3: CASSLRLAGELNTGELFF. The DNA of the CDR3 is TGTGCCAGCAGCCTCCGACTAGCGGGAGAATTAAACACCGGGGAGCTGTTTTTT.

The DNA of the CDR3 is TGCGCCAGCAGCCAAGAACGGCTTGGGGCCAGGGGCGAGCAGTACTTC. Its protein product is CASSQERLGARGEQYF. The chain is built from TRBV4-3 and TRBJ2-7; D possibly corresponds to TRBD1 (6 bases). V lost 0 bases to trimming and J lost 6 bases, with 18 bases between them. The CDR3 covers 16 residues. CDR1 and CDR2 (germline): LGHNA, YSLEER.